A selection of T cell receptor beta chains follows, all from one sample in a study of metastatic and nonmetastatic thyroid tumors. MiXCR reprocessed the PCR reads for TCRdb. The data hold around 4,300 clones, with 20% to 25% observed a single time. Sequenced: tumor tissue. These receptors were obtained from a male donor with papillary thyroid cancer or a benign thyroid nodule (not recorded which). Some clones in this sample may be carry-over from other donors' samples. Both conserved end residues are part of each CDR3. The D gene is left open where the match is weak. Only some rows state a clone size, as once, few, many or a class for expanded clones.

d_call j_call v_call clone_size cdr3_aa cdr3_nt
NA TRBJ1-1 TRBV19 medium-sized CASSVGLGSPAGAFF TGTGCCAGTAGTGTGGGGTTGGGGTCCCCCGCAGGAGCTTTCTTT
NA TRBJ1-4 TRBV30 few CAWSFRREKLFF TGTGCCTGGAGTTTTAGGAGGGAAAAACTGTTTTTT
NA TRBJ2-6 TRBV19 few CASSLGANVLTF TGTGCCAGTAGTCTTGGGGCCAACGTCCTGACTTTC
TRBD2 TRBJ2-1 TRBV9 NA CASSVAGGGRACEQFF TGTGCCAGCAGCGTAGCCGGGGGCGGGAGGGCCTGTGAGCAGTTCTTC
TRBD2 TRBJ2-5 TRBV27 NA CASSLWGGETQYF TGTGCCAGCAGTTTGTGGGGGGGGGAGACCCAGTACTTC
NA TRBJ1-1 TRBV6-6 medium-sized CASSYGPVRRTEAFF TGTGCCAGCAGTTACGGACCAGTGCGACGCACTGAAGCTTTCTTT
NA TRBJ1-1 TRBV28 NA CASSLVFQGAAFF TGTGCCAGCAGTTTGGTATTTCAGGGTGCAGCTTTCTTT
NA TRBJ1-5 TRBV5-1 NA CASRGRHQPQHF TGCGCCAGCAGAGGTAGGCATCAGCCCCAGCATTTT
NA TRBJ1-6 TRBV2 many CASSSLSLTLHF TGTGCCAGCAGTTCTTTGAGTTTGACCCTCCACTTT
NA TRBJ2-7 TRBV28 medium-sized CASTPTDTYYEQYF TGTGCCAGCACCCCGACCGACACTTACTACGAGCAGTACTTC
NA TRBJ2-5 TRBV11-2 NA CASTLGSYLLETHYF TGTGCCAGCACTCTCGGGTCTTACCTACTTGAGACCCATTACTTC
TRBD2 TRBJ2-5 TRBV30 many CAWSSGTRKTQYF TGTGCCTGGAGCTCCGGGACTAGGAAGACCCAGTACTTC
TRBD1 TRBJ1-1 TRBV10-1 many CASSGTGPTEAFF TGCGCCAGCAGCGGGACAGGTCCCACTGAAGCTTTCTTT
NA TRBJ2-1 TRBV7-2 many CASSQAVDEQFF TGTGCCAGCAGCCAGGCAGTCGATGAGCAGTTCTTC
TRBD2 TRBJ2-3 TRBV5-6 NA CASIGPALAGRYF TGTGCCAGTATCGGCCCAGCGCTAGCGGGACGGTATTTT
NA TRBJ2-7 TRBV3-1 NA CASSQDASRAYEQYF TGTGCCAGCAGCCAAGACGCCAGTCGGGCCTACGAGCAGTACTTC
TRBD2 TRBJ2-2 TRBV12-3/TRBV12-4 large CASSGTSGFNTGELFF TGTGCCAGCAGTGGGACTAGCGGGTTTAACACCGGGGAGCTGTTTTTT